This entry lists 9 T cell receptor beta chains sequenced from one sample in a study of cytomegalovirus exposure and HLA in healthy donors. The PCR was carried out with 60 Vbeta primers and 13 Jbeta primers. TCRdb's copy holds only in-frame clones and misses some; the assay was immunoSEQ multiplex PCR. The sample carries 150,000 to 200,000 clones, 9.5% recorded once. The sample consisted of PBMCs. These receptor sequences come from a woman in her twenties or thirties in good health and CMV-seropositive.

The CDR3 DNA reads as TGTGCCAGCTCCCGGGACAGGGATGAAAAACTGTTTTTT. Translated: CASSRDRDEKLFF. The chain combines TRBV6-4 with TRBJ1-4, with 9 nucleotides matching TRBD1. Germline V gene lookup returns CDR1 MRHNA and CDR2 SNTAGT. The CDR3 extends over 13 amino acids. After removal of 8 bases from V and 6 bases from J, the junction contained 4 bases not matched to a gene.

This clone was found a few times. This sequence joins TRBV6-5 and TRBJ2-7, with TRBD1 matching over 7 bases. J lost 1 base, V lost 5 bases, and 5 bases had no gene match. This CDR3 is 14 amino acids long. The germline CDR1 and CDR2 sequences are MNHEY and SVGAGI. CDR3 coding DNA: TGTGCCAGCAGTACCGGGACAGAGTCCTACGAGCAGTACTTC. It translates to CASSTGTESYEQYF.

This rearrangement joins TRBV5-5 to TRBJ1-1, with TRBD1 matching 10 bases. Germline trimming cut 4 bases from V and 4 bases from J; bases unmatched to any gene: 10. This CDR3 is built from 16 residues. CDR1 and CDR2 (germline): SGHKS, YYEKEE (reference sequence). The CDR3: CASSPTGTGAGTEAFF. CDR3 DNA: TGTGCCAGCAGCCCAACCGGGACAGGGGCGGGCACTGAAGCTTTCTTT.

This clone came up a few times. The rearrangement links TRBV6-1 to TRBJ2-1; 12 bases are shared with TRBD2. This CDR3 has 14 amino acids. V lost 11 bases to trimming and J lost 6 bases; unmatched junction nucleotides: 8. Germline V gene sequence: CDR1 MNHNS, CDR2 SASEGT. The CDR3 DNA sequence: TGTGCCGGCCGACTAGCGGGAGCGAGCAATGAGCAGTTCTTC. Encoded protein: CAGRLAGASNEQFF.

V is TRBV6-4 and J is TRBJ2-5; 7 nucleotides line up with TRBD1. Per the germline V gene, CDR1 is MRHNA and CDR2 is SNTAGT. This CDR3 comprises 16 residues. Losses at the gene ends were 8 bases for V and 5 bases for J; bases not matched to a gene: 17. The CDR3 protein is CASRQGDRASCETQYF. CDR3 DNA sequence: TGTGCCAGCCGACAGGGAGACAGGGCGTCGTGTGAGACCCAGTACTTC.

The table lists this clone with a few counts. Different DNA sequences within this sample yield the same CDR3. The chain employs TRBV10-3 and TRBJ1-1; D gene uncertain. The CDR3 has 12 residues. Per germline, CDR1 ENHRY and CDR2 SYGVKD. CDR3 sequence reads: CAIRQANTEAFF. CDR3 DNA: TGTGCAATCCGGCAGGCGAACACTGAAGCTTTCTTT.

The chain combines TRBV19 with TRBJ1-1; no clear D gene. CDR1 is LNHDA and CDR2 is SQIVND in the germline V gene (reference sequence). The CDR3 has 12 amino acids. Trimming removed 5 bases at V and 8 bases at J, with 12 bases between. The CDR3 loop reads CASSDRSSEAFF. CDR3 in DNA: TGTGCCAGTAGTGACCGTAGCTCCGAAGCTTTCTTT.

The rearrangement joins TRBV5-1 to TRBJ2-5, with D maybe TRBD2 (5 bases). Looked up from germline, CDR1 is SGHRS and CDR2 is YFSETQ. The CDR3 length is 14 residues. With 5 bases removed from V and 2 bases from J, the gap between germline ends came to 13 bases. The CDR3 DNA reads as TGCGCCAGCAGATATGGACTCGCACAAGAGACCCAGTACTTC. Amino acids: CASRYGLAQETQYF.

V is TRBV7-3 and J is TRBJ2-1, with TRBD1 matching over 10 bases. The germline gives CDR1 SGHTA, CDR2 FQGTGA. Germline trimming cut 1 base from V and 0 bases from J; bases unmatched to any gene: 0. CDR3 length equals 16 residues. CDR3 sequence (DNA): TGTGCCAGCAGCTTAAGACAGGGGGCCTCCTACAATGAGCAGTTCTTC. Translated, it gives CASSLRQGASYNEQFF. The variable domain in full, with the rest retrieved from reference TRBV7-3 and TRBJ2-1, is GAGVSQTPSNKVTEKGKYVELRCDPISGHTALYWYRQSLGQGPEFLIYFQGTGAADDSGLPNDRFFAVRPEGSVSTLKIQRTERGDSAVYLCASSLRQGASYNEQFFGPGTRLTVL.